Shown below are 15 T cell receptor beta chains from a single sample sequenced in a study of blood T cell repertoires in COVID-19. The assay was immunoSEQ multiplex PCR, and TCRdb's table has in-frame clones only and misses some. The sample shows 250,000 or so clones, almost 90% of them seen only once. The source material was peripheral blood. Source of these receptors: a woman aged 55 to 70 with COVID-19, enrolled during active disease.

V is TRBV6-5 and J is TRBJ1-2; weak D call: TRBD1 (5 bases). CDR1 and CDR2 from the germline V gene are MNHEY and SVGAGI. CDR3 length equals 13 residues. The germline V and J ends were trimmed by 5 bases and 12 bases, with 19 bases remaining between them. CDR3 in DNA: TGTGCCAGCAGTCGCGGGGCCAGCCAATCCGACACCTTC. This codes for CASSRGASQSDTF.

This clone was seen only once. V gene TRBV14 combines with J gene TRBJ1-2; maybe TRBD1 (6 bases). Between the trimmed V and J ends, which lost 1 base and 4 bases, there was a span of 10 bases. The CDR3 contains 14 residues. Looked up from germline, CDR1 is SGHDN and CDR2 is FVKESK. DNA for the CDR3: TGTGCCAGCAGCCAAGGCAGGGGTGGCTATGGCTACACCTTC. As protein: CASSQGRGGYGYTF.

This rearrangement joins TRBV5-1 to TRBJ1-1, with D perhaps matching TRBD1 (5 bases). This CDR3 contains 13 residues. V was cut by 5 bases and J by 3 bases, with 11 bases left in between. The germline V gene encodes CDR1 SGHRS and CDR2 YFSETQ. The CDR3 sequence: CASRGGSDTEAFF. In nucleotides, the CDR3 is TGCGCCAGCAGGGGGGGATCGGACACTGAAGCTTTCTTT.

This clone was observed a few times. The chain links TRBV27 to TRBJ2-2; D possibly corresponds to TRBD1 (6 bases). The CDR3 is 17 residues long. V was cut by 6 bases and J by 7 bases, with 24 bases left in between. CDR1 is MNHEY, CDR2 SMNVEV, per germline (reference sequence). CDR3 protein: CASSHALTGNGIGELFF. Here the CDR3 DNA reads TGTGCCAGCAGCCACGCATTAACAGGGAATGGGATCGGGGAGCTGTTTTTT.

J is TRBJ1-5 and V is TRBV2, with D perhaps TRBD1 (6 bases). In germline, CDR1 is SNHLY, CDR2 FYNNEI. This CDR3 comprises 14 residues. V lost 8 bases and J lost 4, with 15 bases in between. The chain's CDR3 is CASGQGQGNQPQHF. The CDR3 bases are TGTGCCAGCGGGCAGGGGCAGGGGAATCAGCCCCAGCATTTT.

The rearrangement links TRBV19 to TRBJ2-1, with 8 bases identical to TRBD2. This CDR3 is 15 amino acids long. Germline V gives CDR1 LNHDA, CDR2 SQIVND (reference sequence). Trimming removed 8 bases from V and 4 bases from J; junction bases left unmatched: 10. The CDR3 coding sequence is TGTGCCAGTCAAAGCGGGACTAGGGGTTACAATGAGCAGTTCTTC. Translating gives CASQSGTRGYNEQFF.

The chain recombines TRBV7-8 with TRBJ1-1; tentative D call: TRBD1 (5 bases). The V gene's germline CDR1 is SGHVS and CDR2 FQNEAQ. V lost 1 base and J lost 1, with 7 bases in between. This CDR3 spans 14 amino acids. The CDR3 protein is CASSLVTGNTEAFF. The CDR3 DNA sequence: TGTGCCAGCAGCTTAGTTACAGGGAACACTGAAGCTTTCTTT.

The gene calls are TRBV5-4 and TRBJ2-3, with 12 nucleotides matching TRBD1. Per germline, CDR1 SGHNT and CDR2 YYREEE (reference sequence). This CDR3 region has 15 residues. Trimming cost V 4 bases and J 5 bases; bases outside gene matches: 5. DNA of the CDR3: TGTGCCAGCAGCCAGGGACAGGGGGCTGTAGATACGCAGTATTTT. Protein product: CASSQGQGAVDTQYF.

This rearrangement joins TRBV6-5 to TRBJ1-6; D gene uncertain. Trimming shortened V by 2 bases and J by 7 bases, and 12 bases separated the two germline ends. The germline CDR1 and CDR2 sequences are MNHEY and SVGAGI. The CDR3 contains 15 residues. The CDR3 nucleotides read TGTGCCAGCAGTTACGCCTACAGTGGCAATTCACCCCTCCACTTT. As protein: CASSYAYSGNSPLHF.

The genes are TRBV18 and TRBJ1-5, with D perhaps matching TRBD1 (5 bases). Germline lookup yields CDR1 KGHSH and CDR2 LQKENI. The CDR3 runs 15 residues. Deletions cut 6 bases from V and 2 bases from J, with 14 bases between. CDR3 residues: CASSLQAGGNQPQHF. The CDR3 nucleotides are TGTGCCAGCTCCCTTCAAGCGGGGGGCAATCAGCCCCAGCATTTT. Variable domain in full (rest from reference TRBV18 and TRBJ1-5): NAGVMQNPRHLVRRRGQEARLRCSPMKGHSHVYWYRQLPEEGLKFMVYLQKENIIDESGMPKERFSAEFPKEGPSILRIQQVVRGDSAAYFCASSLQAGGNQPQHFGDGTRLSIL.

The V call is TRBV18, the J call TRBJ1-5; the match to TRBD1 covers 11 bases. Germline assignment: CDR1 KGHSH and CDR2 LQKENI. This CDR3 is built from 14 residues. The ends lost 5 bases at V and 6 bases at J; junction bases unmatched: 3. CDR3 in amino acids: CASSADRGLQPQHF. CDR3 in DNA: TGTGCCAGCTCAGCGGACAGGGGGCTTCAGCCCCAGCATTTT. Full variable domain (remainder filled in from reference TRBV18 and TRBJ1-5): NAGVMQNPRHLVRRRGQEARLRCSPMKGHSHVYWYRQLPEEGLKFMVYLQKENIIDESGMPKERFSAEFPKEGPSILRIQQVVRGDSAAYFCASSADRGLQPQHFGDGTRLSIL.

V usage is TRBV5-8 and J usage is TRBJ1-1, with 7 bases matching TRBD1. V was pared by 5 bases and J by 6 bases, with 7 bases of the junction left unmatched. The germline CDR1 and CDR2 sequences are SGHTS and YDEGEE. This CDR3 is built from 13 residues. CDR3 nucleotides: TGTGCCAGCAGTAGACAGGGTTGGCCTGAAGCTTTCTTT. Amino acid sequence: CASSRQGWPEAFF. The full variable domain, with the rest looked up from reference TRBV5-8 and TRBJ1-1, is EAGVTQSPTHLIKTRGQQATLRCSPISGHTSVYWYQQALGLGLQFLLWYDEGEERNRGNFPPRFSGRQFPNYSSELNVNALELEDSALYLCASSRQGWPEAFFGQGTRLTVV.

The V and J genes are TRBV5-1 and TRBJ2-2, with TRBD1 identical over 9 bases. With V trimmed by 5 bases and J by 6 bases, 8 bases remained unmatched. The CDR3 is 15 residues long. The germline gives CDR1 SGHRS, CDR2 YFSETQ. The CDR3 loop is CASRERTGEAGELFF. DNA of the CDR3: TGCGCCAGCAGGGAACGGACAGGGGAGGCCGGGGAGCTGTTTTTT. The whole variable domain, remainder taken from reference TRBV5-1 and TRBJ2-2, is KAGVTQTPRYLIKTRGQQVTLSCSPISGHRSVSWYQQTPGQGLQFLFEYFSETQRNKGNFPGRFSGRQFSNSRSEMNVSTLELGDSALYLCASRERTGEAGELFFGEGSRLTVL.

The genes are TRBV7-9 and TRBJ2-5, with TRBD2 matching 7 bases. The CDR3 has 15 amino acids. Losses at the gene ends were 5 bases for V and 2 bases for J; bases not matched to a gene: 8. CDR1 is SEHNR and CDR2 is FQNEAQ in the germline V gene (reference sequence). DNA of the CDR3: TGTGCCAGCAGCCGGACACTAGCGTTACAAGAGACCCAGTACTTC. Its protein product is CASSRTLALQETQYF.

This sequence joins TRBV4-1 and TRBJ1-2, with 9 bases lining up with TRBD1. The CDR3 totals 18 residues. V lost 1 base to trimming and J lost 4 bases; unmatched junction nucleotides: 13. Germline loops: CDR1 MGHRA, CDR2 YSYEKL. CDR3: CASSQGPLQGANSYGYTF. In nucleotides, the CDR3 is TGCGCCAGCAGCCAAGGACCCTTACAGGGGGCCAATTCCTATGGCTACACCTTC.